This entry lists 28 T cell receptor beta chains sequenced from one sample in a study of cytomegalovirus exposure and HLA in healthy donors. Researchers ran the PCR with 60 Vbeta and 13 Jbeta primers. Only in-frame clones appear in the TCRdb table, and some are missing; sequencing was by immunoSEQ multiplex PCR. The sample lists about 140,000 clones; around 82% were seen once. Sequenced: PBMCs. The receptors stem from a female donor in good health and CMV-seronegative.

V and J are TRBV6-5 and TRBJ2-7; 7 positions match TRBD1. This CDR3 region has 12 residues. Losses at the gene ends were 5 bases for V and 6 bases for J; bases not matched to a gene: 4. Germline V gene sequence: CDR1 MNHEY, CDR2 SVGAGI. The CDR3 region is CASSMTGSEQYF. CDR3 DNA: TGTGCCAGCAGTATGACAGGGAGCGAGCAGTACTTC.

The genes are TRBV7-9 and TRBJ2-3, with 10 bases matching TRBD2. The CDR3 runs 15 residues. Germline V gene sequence: CDR1 SEHNR, CDR2 FQNEAQ (reference sequence). The V and J ends lost 5 bases and 0 bases, in that order; junction bases with no gene match: 2. Written as DNA, the CDR3 is TGTGCCAGCAGCCCGGGACTAGCGAGCACAGATACGCAGTATTTT. Its protein is CASSPGLASTDTQYF.

The chain joins TRBV18 to TRBJ2-1; 10 bases are a match to TRBD1. V lost 1 base, J lost 7 bases, and 13 bases stayed unmatched. Germline values: CDR1 KGHSH, CDR2 LQKENI. The CDR3 contains 18 residues. The CDR3 protein is CASSPRLDRGQGRNEQFF. The CDR3 coding sequence is TGTGCCAGCTCACCACGATTGGACAGGGGACAGGGGAGGAATGAGCAGTTCTTC.

The CDR3 coding sequence is TGTGCCAGCAGCTTTCCCGCGGCAGATACGCAGTATTTT. It is translated as CASSFPAADTQYF. The chain carries TRBV5-4 and TRBJ2-3; D not resolved. The germline V and J ends were trimmed by 2 bases and 4 bases, with 8 bases remaining between them. CDR1 SGHNT and CDR2 YYREEE come from the germline V gene (reference sequence). The CDR3 is 13 residues long.

Concerning this clone: The junction differs from germline at one of its ends, possibly a read error. The rearrangement uses TRBV5-1 and TRBJ2-1; 10 bases agree with TRBD2. CDR1 and CDR2 (germline): SGHRS, YFSETQ. The CDR3 covers 16 residues. DNA of the CDR3: TGCGCCAGCAGCAACGGACTAGCGGCCTCCTACAATGGGCAGTTCTTC. Its translation: CASSNGLAASYNGQFF.

This chain links TRBV4-2 with TRBJ2-7, with TRBD1 matching over 7 bases. The CDR3 loop spans 13 amino acids. V shed 0 bases and J 5 bases; nucleotides not matched to a gene: 1. Germline V gives CDR1 LGHNA, CDR2 YNFKEQ. CDR3 in amino acids: CASSQEDRNEQYF. CDR3 nucleotide sequence: TGTGCCAGCAGCCAAGAGGACAGGAACGAGCAGTACTTC.

The chain has TRBV5-4 and TRBJ2-1; 10 nucleotides line up with TRBD2. Trimming took 0 bases from V and 5 from J; bases not matched to a gene: 5. There are 16 residues in the CDR3. The germline CDR1 and CDR2 sequences are SGHNT and YYREEE (reference sequence). The CDR3 protein is CASSLAGTSVNNEQFF. The CDR3 nucleotides read TGTGCCAGCAGCTTGGCCGGGACTAGCGTTAACAATGAGCAGTTCTTC. The full variable domain, with the rest looked up from reference TRBV5-4 and TRBJ2-1, is ETGVTQSPTHLIKTRGQQVTLRCSSQSGHNTVSWYQQALGQGPQFIFQYYREEENGRGNFPPRFSGLQFPNYSSELNVNALELDDSALYLCASSLAGTSVNNEQFFGPGTRLTVL.

The rearrangement uses TRBV28 and TRBJ2-3; 9 bases are a match to TRBD1. The CDR3 is made up of 14 amino acids. Germline V lookup: CDR1 MDHEN, CDR2 SYDVKM. With 9 bases clipped from V and 1 base from J, the junction kept 5 bases outside the gene matches. The CDR3 coding sequence is TGTGCCAGTAACCGGGACAGGGGCACAGATACGCAGTATTTT. Translation: CASNRDRGTDTQYF.

The rearrangement uses TRBV27 and TRBJ2-5; TRBD2 aligns across 9 bases. The DNA end favors TRBJ2-7, so the J call may be wrong. Germline loops: CDR1 MNHEY, CDR2 SMNVEV (reference sequence). This CDR3 contains 16 residues. CDR3 in DNA: TGTGCCAGCTCCTCCCACGGGCTAGCGGGGAGCTACGAGCAGTACTTC. Its protein is CASSSHGLAGSYEQYF.

J is TRBJ2-5 and V is TRBV5-4; D is possibly TRBD2 (6 bases). The ends were cut back, 4 bases at V and 2 bases at J, with 12 bases in the middle. Per the germline V gene, CDR1 is SGHNT and CDR2 is YYREEE (reference sequence). CDR3 length equals 14 residues. The CDR3 loop is CASSPGTLQETQYF. The DNA for the CDR3 is TGTGCCAGCAGCCCCGGGACTTTACAAGAGACCCAGTACTTC.

This clone has a single count. The chain carries TRBV5-1 and TRBJ2-5, with 10 bases matching TRBD1. Judging by the DNA end, TRBJ2-7 fits better; the J call may be wrong. The V gene's germline CDR1 is SGHRS and CDR2 YFSETQ. CDR3 length: 14 amino acids. The CDR3 region has the DNA TGCGCCAGCAGCGTGGACAGGGGGATAGACGAGCAGTACTTC. Protein sequence: CASSVDRGIDEQYF.

The chain carries TRBV30 and TRBJ1-2; TRBD1 is a possible D gene (6 bases). The CDR3 runs to 12 residues. The germline V gene has CDR1 GTSNPN and CDR2 SVGIG (reference sequence). Trimming took off 1 base at V and 8 bases at J, with 11 bases between the two ends. CDR3 sequence (DNA): TGTGCCTGGAGTGAGGGGGTTGGAGGCTACACCTTC. This translates into CAWSEGVGGYTF. Full variable domain (outside the CDR3, taken from reference TRBV30 and TRBJ1-2): SQTIHQWPATLVQPVGSPLSLECTVEGTSNPNLYWYRQAAGRGLQLLFYSVGIGQISSEVPQNLSASRPQDRQFILSSKKLLLSDSGFYLCAWSEGVGGYTFGSGTRLTVV.

The chain combines TRBV19 with TRBJ1-5; a weak D match, TRBD1 (6 bases). Deletions cut 6 bases from V and 8 bases from J, with 11 bases between. The CDR3 length is 12 residues. Germline lookup yields CDR1 LNHDA and CDR2 SQIVND (reference sequence). This CDR3 is CASRDRTEPQHF. The CDR3 bases are TGTGCCAGTAGGGACAGAACAGAGCCCCAGCATTTT.

The chain is built from TRBV7-9 and TRBJ2-5, with 9 bases identical to TRBD2. The V gene end was trimmed by 5 bases and the J gene end by 4 bases; junction bases not matched to a gene: 11. Germline V gene lookup returns CDR1 SEHNR and CDR2 FQNEAQ (reference sequence). CDR3 length: 16 residues. The chain's CDR3 is CASSPALAGVIETQYF. Written as DNA, the CDR3 is TGTGCCAGCAGCCCTGCATTAGCGGGAGTGATAGAGACCCAGTACTTC.

The V gene is TRBV30, the J gene TRBJ1-5; D not certain. Germline CDR1 and CDR2: GTSNPN and SVGIG (reference sequence). With 3 bases removed from V and 9 bases from J, the gap between germline ends came to 12 bases. The CDR3 runs to 12 residues. The CDR3 DNA reads TGTGCCTGGAGCCTACTTGGGCGGCCCCAGCATTTT. This translates into CAWSLLGRPQHF.

This clone appeared once. V usage is TRBV6-5 and J usage is TRBJ2-2; D possibly corresponds to TRBD2 (5 bases). Germline V gives CDR1 MNHEY, CDR2 SVGAGI. The CDR3 extends over 15 amino acids. V lost 2 bases and J lost 1, with 8 bases in between. CDR3 region: CASSYRTVNTGELFF. In DNA, the CDR3 is TGTGCCAGCAGTTACCGGACTGTGAACACCGGGGAGCTGTTTTTT.

The chain recombines TRBV7-8 with TRBJ1-2; 7 bases are a match to TRBD1. With 5 bases clipped from V and 2 bases from J, the junction kept 11 bases outside the gene matches. The CDR3 runs to 16 residues. CDR1 SGHVS and CDR2 FQNEAQ come from the germline V gene. In nucleotides, the CDR3 is TGTGCCAGCAGCCTCCTTGACAGGGTGAAAAACTATGGCTACACCTTC. Protein product: CASSLLDRVKNYGYTF.

This chain links TRBV5-6 with TRBJ2-2, with 9 nucleotides matching TRBD1. V lost 2 bases to trimming and J lost 4 bases; unmatched junction nucleotides: 12. Germline CDR1 SGHDT, CDR2 YYEEEE. This CDR3 has 18 residues. CDR3 DNA sequence: TGTGCCAGCAGCTTATTACCGGGACAGGGTGTCGGCACCGGGGAGCTGTTTTTT. Its translation is CASSLLPGQGVGTGELFF.

The J gene is TRBJ2-7, the V gene TRBV2; TRBD1 is a possible D gene (5 bases). The germline CDR1 and CDR2 sequences are SNHLY and FYNNEI. V lost 2 bases and J lost 4, with 12 bases in between. The CDR3 is 14 residues long. The CDR3 here is CASSELRVGYEQYF. DNA for the CDR3: TGTGCCAGCAGTGAACTCAGGGTAGGATACGAGCAGTACTTC.

The J gene is TRBJ2-7, the V gene TRBV28, with 9 nucleotides matching TRBD1. CDR1 is MDHEN, CDR2 SYDVKM, per germline. V lost 7 bases, J lost 2 bases, and 12 bases stayed unmatched. The CDR3 consists of 16 residues. The CDR3 region has the DNA TGTGCCAGCACTCTTTTAATGGGACAGGGAGCCTACGAGCAGTACTTC. This codes for CASTLLMGQGAYEQYF.

The chain combines TRBV9 with TRBJ1-1; D may be TRBD1 (5 bases). There are 14 residues in the CDR3. Germline V CDR1 and CDR2: SGDLS, YYNGEE. Trimming removed 2 bases at V and 5 bases at J, with 13 bases between. The CDR3 spells CASSVTIRGTEAFF. DNA of the CDR3: TGTGCCAGCAGCGTGACCATCCGGGGGACTGAAGCTTTCTTT.

This clone has just a few counts. The chain carries TRBV5-1 and TRBJ1-1, with TRBD1 matching 7 bases. V dropped 3 bases and J dropped 5; count of bases not matched to a gene: 7. Germline CDR1 and CDR2: SGHRS and YFSETQ. The CDR3 sequence is 14 residues long. The CDR3: CASSSGQSMTEAFF. CDR3 coding DNA: TGCGCCAGCAGCTCGGGACAGTCGATGACTGAAGCTTTCTTT.

This clone was counted at least ten times. The J gene is TRBJ2-2, the V gene TRBV27; 7 bases are shared with TRBD1. J lost 3 bases, V lost 4 bases, and 5 bases had no gene match. The CDR3 has 15 residues. Germline V gene sequence: CDR1 MNHEY, CDR2 SMNVEV (reference sequence). The CDR3 region is CASSSHDRDTGELFF. The CDR3 DNA sequence: TGTGCCAGCAGTTCCCACGACAGGGACACCGGGGAGCTGTTTTTT.

The chain couples TRBV6-1 to TRBJ1-1; D not certain. This CDR3 has 14 amino acids. Trimming took off 4 bases at V and 4 bases at J, with 13 bases between the two ends. Germline V gene sequence: CDR1 MNHNS, CDR2 SASEGT. In DNA form, the CDR3 reads TGTGCCAGCAGTGTGGGAGCCCCAGGCACTGAAGCTTTCTTT. Its translation: CASSVGAPGTEAFF.

The J gene is TRBJ2-5, the V gene TRBV7-6; 12 nucleotides agree with TRBD2. Germline V gene sequence: CDR1 SGHVS, CDR2 FNYEAQ. CDR3 size: 16 residues. V shed 5 bases and J 0 bases; nucleotides not matched to a gene: 4. The CDR3: CASSLTSGGHQETQYF. Written as DNA, the CDR3 is TGTGCCAGCAGCCTCACTAGCGGGGGGCACCAAGAGACCCAGTACTTC.

The table lists this clone with a few counts. The rearrangement links TRBV2 to TRBJ1-1; TRBD1 aligns across 7 bases. Trimming at V came to 6 bases and at J to 0 bases, leaving 10 bases not matched to a gene. This CDR3 has 16 amino acids. CDR1 is SNHLY and CDR2 is FYNNEI in the germline V gene. DNA of the CDR3: TGTGCCAGCAGATACTCGGACAGGAGTGTGAACACTGAAGCTTTCTTT. The encoded protein is CASRYSDRSVNTEAFF.

The chain employs TRBV7-9 and TRBJ2-3, with D maybe TRBD1 (6 bases). CDR1 and CDR2 from the germline V gene are SEHNR and FQNEAQ (reference sequence). Trimming took 8 bases from V and 3 from J, leaving 9 bases between them. This CDR3 contains 12 residues. CDR3 sequence (DNA): TGTGCCAGCGGCCAGGGGACAGATACGCAGTATTTT. Amino acid sequence: CASGQGTDTQYF.

V usage is TRBV29-1 and J usage is TRBJ1-1; TRBD1 matches at 9 bases. CDR1 is SQVTM and CDR2 is ANQGSEA in the germline V gene. V trimming: 6 bases; J trimming: 11 bases; junction bases outside the gene matches: 13. The CDR3 covers 13 residues. In DNA form, the CDR3 reads TGCAGCGTCTCCCACGGGACAGGGAGGGGCGCTTTCTTT. Its translation: CSVSHGTGRGAFF.